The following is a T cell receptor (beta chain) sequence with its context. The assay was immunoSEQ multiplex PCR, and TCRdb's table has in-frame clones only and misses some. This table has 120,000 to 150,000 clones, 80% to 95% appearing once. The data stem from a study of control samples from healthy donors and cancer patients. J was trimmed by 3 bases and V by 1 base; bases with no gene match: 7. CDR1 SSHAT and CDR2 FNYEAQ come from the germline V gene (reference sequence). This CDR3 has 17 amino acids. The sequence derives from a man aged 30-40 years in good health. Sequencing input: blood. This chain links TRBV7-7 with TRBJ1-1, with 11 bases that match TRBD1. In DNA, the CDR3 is TGTGCCAGCAGCTTAGGGGGACAGGGGGGTGTGGACACTGAAGCTTTCTTT. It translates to CASSLGGQGGVDTEAFF.